This TCR beta chain appears in the sequencing data of a study of regulatory T cells in long-lasting Graves disease. Overall study results and limits: Tissue studied was limited to peripheral blood, excluding thyroid tissue.

This clonotype was counted ten times or more. What it recognizes is unknown. Time point reported: newly diagnosed GD, antithyroid drugs for less than 3 months. After RNA was extracted from PBMCs, the TCR library was made from it. Assembly of TCR beta libraries relied on iRepertoire HTBI primers together with Arm-PCR of CDR3 regions. TCRdb reprocessed the multiplex PCR reads via MiXCR and lists one record per CDR3 protein. The sample yields about 460,000 distinct CDR3 sequences, about 15% seen once. With 6 bases clipped from V and 0 bases from J, the junction kept 5 bases outside the gene matches. The CDR3 runs 14 residues. Germline V lookup: CDR1 MDHEN, CDR2 SYDVKM. These same data were also listed under a study on T cells in Graves' hyperthyroidism and ophthalmopathy.

The V gene is TRBV28, the J gene TRBJ2-7, with 7 nucleotides matching TRBD2. The material was peripheral blood mononuclear cells (PBMCs), obtained at new diagnosis, from a patient treated with antithyroid drugs. This sequence was found in a woman between 50 and 59 years old with Graves disease. The CDR3 reads CASSLTSRSYEQYF. The CDR3 DNA reads TGTGCCAGCAGCCTGACTAGCCGCTCCTACGAGCAGTACTTC.